The entry below gives a single TCR beta chain sequence along with its context. The data are from a study of blood T cell repertoires in COVID-19. Authors' processing steps: Nucleated cell number was recorded as an estimate derived from reference gene primer amplification. TCRdb's copy holds only in-frame clones and misses some; the assay was immunoSEQ multiplex PCR. For V, J and clone size, that table is used; D and trimming come from the DNA. The sample records some 100,000 clones, around 80% being singletons. The CDR3 totals 15 residues. The V gene's germline CDR1 is SNHLY and CDR2 FYNNEI. Trimming stripped 5 bases from V and 2 bases from J, with 15 bases between.

What was sequenced was peripheral blood. V usage is TRBV2 and J usage is TRBJ2-5; perhaps TRBD2 as D (6 bases). This clonotype originated in a man in his fifties or sixties with active or convalescent COVID-19. The CDR3: CASSSLGAGQETQYF. CDR3 nucleotide sequence: TGTGCCAGCAGTTCCCTTGGAGCGGGTCAAGAGACCCAGTACTTC. The full variable domain, completed using reference TRBV2 and TRBJ2-5, is EPEVTQTPSHQVTQMGQEVILRCVPISNHLYFYWYRQILGQKVEFLVSFYNNEISEKSEIFDDQFSVERPDGSNFTLKIRSTKLEDSAMYFCASSSLGAGQETQYFGPGTRLLVL.